The 25 T cell receptor beta chains below come from one sample, sequenced in a study of T cells in Graves' hyperthyroidism and ophthalmopathy. RNA transcripts were the template for amplifying TCR beta CDR3 regions. TCR CDR3 regions were first amplified by RT-PCR with HTBI primers. TCRdb called the multiplex PCR reads again in MiXCR, with one record for every CDR3 protein. The data contain roughly 100,000 distinct CDR3 sequences, 45% to 50% of them singletons. The sample was blood. The receptor source for this set is a man aged 35 to 55 with Graves' hyperthyroidism.

For this clonotype: No conserved phenylalanine or tryptophan is present at the end of the CDR3, so a read error is the likely explanation. The DNA is omitted, as the CDR3 cannot be located on it reliably, and the CDR3 follows TCRdb's listing. The rearrangement uses TRBV7-2 and TRBJ1-1. Inclusive of both ends, the CDR3 amounts to 13 amino acids. Germline V lookup: CDR1 SGHTA, CDR2 FQGNSA. The CDR3: CASSLWMNTEAFI.

Notes on this clonotype: This is likely a read error, given that the CDR3 carries no conserved phenylalanine or tryptophan at its end. No DNA is shown, since the ends of the CDR3 on it are uncertain; the CDR3 is the one TCRdb lists. The V and J genes are TRBV7-2 and TRBJ1-1. Germline V gene data show CDR1 as SGHTA and CDR2 as FQGNSA. The CDR3 length is 10 residues, termini included. The CDR3 reads CASSLLPRLA.

At least ten counts were recorded for this clonotype. The CDR3 coding sequence is TGTGCCAGCAGTGGAGCTACTAGGACCGCTGAGCAGTTCTTC. This codes for CASSGATRTAEQFF. The V and J genes are TRBV2 and TRBJ2-1, with a tentative D call TRBD2 (5 bases). In germline, CDR1 is SNHLY, CDR2 FYNNEI. The ends were cut back, 4 bases at V and 9 bases at J, with 16 bases in the middle. The length of the CDR3 is 14 residues.

This clonotype was picked up one time. This is likely a read error, given that the CDR3 carries no conserved phenylalanine or tryptophan at its end. The V gene is TRBV12-3 or TRBV12-4, the J gene TRBJ2-5; TRBD1 is a possible D gene (6 bases). The CDR3 spans 13 residues. Trimming pared 5 bases from V and 5 bases from J, leaving 12 bases between. The DNA of the CDR3 is TGTGCCAGCAGTCCAACAGGGAAGGAGACCCAGTACTGC. This codes for CASSPTGKETQYC.

V and J are TRBV29-1 and TRBJ2-7; D may match TRBD1 or TRBD2 (5 bases each). Germline V gene sequence: CDR1 SQVTM, CDR2 ANQGSEA. The CDR3 has 11 amino acids. V was shortened by 7 bases and J by 3 bases, with 10 bases between the two germline ends. The DNA for the CDR3 is TGCAGCGCCTGGGACCGCTACGAGCAGTACTTC. This gives the protein CSAWDRYEQYF.

V is TRBV24-1 and J is TRBJ2-7; 7 bases agree with TRBD1. Unmatched junction bases numbered 7, after V lost 5 bases and J lost 1 base. Germline lookup yields CDR1 KGHDR and CDR2 SFDVKD. CDR3 length: 15 amino acids. CDR3 nucleotides: TGTGCCACCAGTGCCGCCTCAGGGGGTTCCTACGAGCAGTACTTC. Translating it yields CATSAASGGSYEQYF.

This clonotype was found many times. This sequence joins TRBV20-1 and TRBJ1-6; maybe TRBD1 (6 bases). The CDR3 contains 14 residues. With 1 base removed from V and 4 bases from J, the gap between germline ends came to 8 bases. Per the germline V gene, CDR1 is DFQATT and CDR2 is SNEGSKA (reference sequence). For the CDR3, the DNA is TGCAGTGCTAGAGTAGGGGGTTATAATTCACCCCTCCACTTT. The encoded protein is CSARVGGYNSPLHF.

This clonotype has ten or more counts. The chain couples TRBV5-4 to TRBJ1-1; D remains ambiguous. Germline V CDR1 and CDR2: SGHNT, YYREEE (reference sequence). The V gene lost 5 bases and the J gene lost 5 bases, with 13 bases spanning the gap. The CDR3 has 13 residues. CDR3 amino acids: CASRVTGGTEAFF. The DNA for the CDR3 is TGTGCCAGCAGGGTTACCGGTGGGACTGAAGCTTTCTTT.

As for this clonotype: One end of the junction does not line up with germline, which may come from a read error. CDR3 protein: CASSRLNEQSF. The CDR3 DNA reads as TGTGCCAGCAGCCGCCTGAATGAGCAGTCCTTC. The chain has TRBV7-2 and TRBJ2-1; D unclear. The length of the CDR3 is 11 residues. In germline, CDR1 is SGHTA, CDR2 FQGNSA.

This clonotype has just one count. The chain uses TRBV5-1 and TRBJ2-3; a weak D match, TRBD2 (6 bases). The germline V gene encodes CDR1 SGHRS and CDR2 YFSETQ. The V gene lost 3 bases and the J gene lost 6 bases, with 17 bases spanning the gap. CDR3 length: 15 amino acids. This CDR3 is CASSSAHAGSDTQYF. The CDR3 nucleotides read TGCGCCAGCAGCTCCGCCCATGCGGGGTCGGATACGCAGTATTTT.

In the case of this clonotype: The junction does not match germline at one end; this may be a read error. This chain uses TRBV20-1 with TRBJ2-3; D is undetermined. This CDR3 is 14 amino acids long. CDR1 DFQATT and CDR2 SNEGSKA come from the germline V gene (reference sequence). As DNA, the CDR3 is TGCAATGCTAGGGATGGGCACAGCACAGATACACAGTATTTT. It codes for CNARDGHSTDTQYF.

Ten or more counts support this clonotype. The chain carries TRBV7-9 and TRBJ2-1, with 10 nucleotides matching TRBD2. V gave up 4 bases and J gave up 3 bases; unmatched junction bases: 3. Germline V CDR1 and CDR2: SEHNR, FQNEAQ (reference sequence). The CDR3 is 15 amino acids. CDR3 bases: TGTGCCAGCAGCTCGGCTAGCGGGGGCTACAATGAGCAGTTCTTC. Encoded protein: CASSSASGGYNEQFF.

This clonotype was recorded at least ten times. V and J are TRBV2 and TRBJ2-7; D is unclear. The V and J ends lost 8 bases and 5 bases respectively, with 10 bases between them. Germline V gene data show CDR1 as SNHLY and CDR2 as FYNNEI. This CDR3 has 11 amino acids. The CDR3 sequence is CASARVNEQYF. CDR3 in DNA: TGTGCCAGCGCTCGTGTAAACGAGCAGTACTTC.

The chain couples TRBV24-1 to TRBJ2-1; possibly TRBD2 for D (6 bases). Trimming removed 9 bases at V and 10 bases at J, with 12 bases between. This CDR3 has 11 amino acids. The germline V gene encodes CDR1 KGHDR and CDR2 SFDVKD. CDR3 protein: CATEFGLEQFF. In DNA form, the CDR3 reads TGTGCCACCGAGTTCGGACTAGAGCAGTTCTTC.

This clonotype was counted at least ten times. The rearrangement links TRBV2 to TRBJ1-2; D gene unclear. V was cut by 5 bases and J by 0 bases, with 13 bases left in between. The CDR3 loop spans 15 amino acids. Germline loops: CDR1 SNHLY, CDR2 FYNNEI. The chain's CDR3 is CASSTNRVSNYGYTF. The CDR3 bases are TGTGCCAGCAGTACGAACCGGGTCTCTAACTATGGCTACACCTTC. The full variable domain, completed using reference TRBV2 and TRBJ1-2, is EPEVTQTPSHQVTQMGQEVILRCVPISNHLYFYWYRQILGQKVEFLVSFYNNEISEKSEIFDDQFSVERPDGSNFTLKIRSTKLEDSAMYFCASSTNRVSNYGYTFGSGTRLTVV.

Worth noting for this clonotype: A much larger clone differs by one base, so this may be a read error. The chain uses TRBV12-3 or TRBV12-4 and TRBJ2-3, with D hard to call. This CDR3 contains 13 residues. The CDR3 bases are TGTGTCAGCAGTGACCACCCTAGAGATACGCAGTATTTT. This gives the protein CVSSDHPRDTQYF.

The CDR3 region has the DNA TGTGCCAGCAGCGTAAGCGGGACGAGTTATGGCTACACCTTC. Amino acid sequence: CASSVSGTSYGYTF. This chain links TRBV9 with TRBJ1-2; maybe TRBD1 (5 bases). V lost 1 base and J 5 bases, leaving 12 bases between the germline ends. Germline V gives CDR1 SGDLS, CDR2 YYNGEE. This CDR3 contains 14 residues.

About this clonotype itself: A much larger clone differs by one base, so this may be a read error. Written as DNA, the CDR3 is TGTGCCAGCAGCTTAGGTGGGGCAGCTAACACTGAAGCTTTCTTT. Translation: CASSLGGAANTEAFF. The genes are TRBV11-3 and TRBJ1-1; tentatively, D is TRBD1 (5 bases). Germline V gene data show CDR1 as SGHNT and CDR2 as YENEEA. The length of the CDR3 is 15 residues. Deletions cut 1 base from V and 2 bases from J, with 11 bases between.

The J gene is TRBJ1-1, the V gene TRBV12-3 or TRBV12-4; D is undetermined. The V end lost 2 bases, the J end lost 10 bases, and 17 bases lay between the germline ends. This CDR3 has 14 amino acids. The CDR3 loop reads CASSLLRGSRGAFF. The DNA of the CDR3 is TGTGCCAGCAGTTTATTAAGAGGGTCGCGTGGAGCTTTCTTT.

This rearrangement joins TRBV20-1 to TRBJ1-5; 8 nucleotides agree with TRBD1. V shed 6 bases and J 5 bases; nucleotides not matched to a gene: 3. CDR3 length: 12 amino acids. From germline, CDR1 is DFQATT and CDR2 SNEGSKA (reference sequence). The CDR3 sequence: CSARTGYQPQHF. The DNA of the CDR3 is TGCAGTGCGCGGACAGGGTATCAGCCCCAGCATTTT.

The gene calls are TRBV2 and TRBJ2-7; 12 bases map to TRBD2. With V trimmed by 9 bases and J by 4 bases, 7 bases remained unmatched. The CDR3 sequence is 14 residues long. Germline V gene data show CDR1 as SNHLY and CDR2 as FYNNEI. For the CDR3, the DNA is TGTGCCAGTTGGCGACTAGCGGGAGCTTACGAGCAGTACTTC. Translated: CASWRLAGAYEQYF.

This clonotype has a count of ten or more. The V gene is TRBV6-5, the J gene TRBJ2-1, with TRBD2 matching over 7 bases. Trimming cost V 0 bases and J 7 bases; bases outside gene matches: 9. Germline CDR1 is MNHEY and CDR2 is SVGAGI. The CDR3 spans 16 residues. In DNA form, the CDR3 reads TGTGCCAGCAGTTACTCAGAGGGGCTAGCGGTGAATGAGCAGTTCTTC. Translating gives CASSYSEGLAVNEQFF.

This clonotype was detected a few times. The chain combines TRBV6-1 with TRBJ2-5; no clear D. Trimming pared 8 bases from V and 5 bases from J, leaving 9 bases between. CDR1 and CDR2 (germline): MNHNS, SASEGT. This CDR3 region has 11 residues. CDR3 nucleotide sequence: TGTGCCAGCCCCAGTGTTGAGACCCAGTACTTC. Translating gives CASPSVETQYF.

This clonotype was picked up many times. The chain employs TRBV7-8 and TRBJ1-1, with 7 nucleotides matching TRBD1. V was pared by 5 bases and J by 1 base, with 7 bases of the junction left unmatched. The CDR3 extends over 15 amino acids. The germline V gene encodes CDR1 SGHVS and CDR2 FQNEAQ. This chain's CDR3 is CASSPWDSQNTEAFF. The CDR3 bases are TGTGCCAGCAGCCCTTGGGACAGCCAGAACACTGAAGCTTTCTTT.

About this clonotype: This may be a read error, as it is one base from a much larger clone. The conserved closing phenylalanine or tryptophan is absent in this CDR3, likely reflecting a read error. Here the CDR3 reads CASSSRQVAVSYNEQFV. The DNA of the CDR3 is TGTGCCAGCAGCTCTAGGCAGGTAGCGGTTTCTTACAATGAGCAGTTCGTC. This chain joins TRBV7-2 and TRBJ2-1; D is possibly TRBD2 (6 bases). The V end lost 4 bases, the J end lost 4 bases, and 20 bases lay between the germline ends. Germline V gene sequence: CDR1 SGHTA, CDR2 FQGNSA. The CDR3 has 17 amino acids.